This record looks at one T cell receptor (beta chain) sequence and its context. Its antigen remains undetermined. Per-base quality was not reported, and no clone a single base away is much larger than it. The CDR3 sequence holds 14 residues, the cysteine and phenylalanine included. Only the CDR3 portion is preserved as DNA: 42 bases, with reading frame beginning at the first base. CDR1 and CDR2, per the germline V gene, are SGHTA and FQGTGA. Trimming takes 0 bases from V and 9 bases from J, and the germline ends sit 12 bases apart. This sample is drawn from a study of blood T cell repertoires in COVID-19 (dated by TCRdb to the early 2020s). As for the study more broadly: Samples from collaborators originated in the United States, Italy and Spain and spanned both the acute and convalescent phases of COVID-19. Samples came from the ongoing ImmuneRACE study (first 160 participants) plus 1,254 subjects from 6 global collaborators. The material from the prospective study consisted of cDNA or gDNA derived from T cells, B-cell-depleted T cells, or PBMCs. Nearly every sample came with metadata listing a de-identified subject ID, COVID-19 status, age in years and sex. Deeply sampled blood TCRbeta repertoires from subjects exposed to, actively infected with, or recovered from COVID-19 were included in the dataset. Where available, HLA class I and class II types were taken from metadata supplied by the sample provider and were not determined by assay-based typing. The repertoires were released in a freely available public database meant as a resource for research on the immune response to SARS-CoV-2.

The immunoSEQ Assay, a bias-controlled multiplex PCR, was used to amplify TCRbeta CDR3 regions from genomic DNA. Turning to the authors' computational methods: Within the assay, amplification of reference gene primers was used to estimate how many nucleated cells each sample contained. To quantify the absolute abundance of each unique TCRbeta CDR3 rearrangement, sequence reads were collapsed and filtered. Productive Simpson clonality was computed per sample as the square root of Simpson's diversity index over productive rearrangements. TCRdb mirrors the immuneACCESS table, restricted to in-frame sequences. Some clones are absent from its copies; in checked studies, under half trace to an unresolved V gene, and the reason for the others is unknown. Clone size and V and J calls were adopted from that table, with D and trimming inferred from the DNA. Present in this sample are more than 200,000 clones, approximately 86% of which were seen just once. Around 5% of the sample belongs to the ten largest clones.

One collaborating source in Seattle enrolled patients while the patients were actively infected and followed the patients over time throughout the course of disease. Collaborating institutions collected whole blood in K2EDTA tubes following their own protocols. For TCRbeta analysis, collaborators shipped samples in one of three forms: frozen whole blood, isolated PBMCs, or DNA extracted from either of those sample types. General study outcomes and caveats: The quantity of clinical and demographic metadata differed by source and by participant and was supplied without curation.

The sample taken for sequencing was peripheral blood. The chain uses TRBV7-3 and TRBJ2-1, with no D gene named confidently. The receptor comes from an older woman with COVID-19, enrolled during active disease. The CDR3: CASSLTLGVGEQFF. In nucleotides, the sequence is TGTGCCAGCAGCTTAACGCTCGGAGTCGGTGAGCAGTTCTTC.